This TCR beta chain was documented in a study of T-cell memory formation after mild COVID-19. Study-level background: Across donors, TCR clusters were largely donor specific. Study results and limitations: Pre-infection memory showed some responding clones, and this suggested that cross-reactive memory joined.

Note on this clonotype: Its matching antigen is unknown.

CDR3 length equals 13 residues. V lost 4 bases and J lost 11; bases outside the gene matches: 8. The germline V gene has CDR1 MNHEY and CDR2 SMNVEV (reference sequence). MiXCR, run by TCRdb on the 5' RACE reads, gives a single entry per CDR3 protein. The sample lists about 430,000 distinct CDR3 sequences; roughly 26% were seen once. The sequence was collected from an adult woman who had mild COVID-19 (a few samples of this study predate the infection). Cell type and time point are not known. V gene TRBV27 combines with J gene TRBJ1-1, with 9 bases lining up with TRBD1. The source material was PBMCs or a T cell subset sorted from them (not recorded which). Here the CDR3 DNA reads TGTGCCAGCAGTTCACAGGGGGCGAAGGGTGCTTTCTTT. This gives the protein CASSSQGAKGAFF.